The 8 T cell receptor beta chains below all came from one sample that was sequenced in a study of blood T cell repertoires in COVID-19. Data came from immunoSEQ multiplex PCR; TCRdb stores just in-frame clones and leaves some out. Here the sample spans roughly 250,000 clones, about four fifths being singletons. Sequencing input: peripheral blood. The receptors here all came from a woman older than 75 with acute or convalescent COVID-19.

The gene calls are TRBV2 and TRBJ2-2; maybe TRBD1 (6 bases). V shed 6 bases and J shed 0 bases, with 8 bases lying between them. Germline assignment: CDR1 SNHLY and CDR2 FYNNEI. The CDR3 runs to 14 residues. The CDR3 protein is CASRGTPNTGELFF. CDR3 coding DNA: TGTGCCAGCAGAGGGACACCGAACACCGGGGAGCTGTTTTTT.

This chain links TRBV7-9 with TRBJ1-6; 8 bases align to TRBD1. J lost 6 bases, V lost 5 bases, and 6 bases had no gene match. CDR3 length equals 15 residues. The germline V gene has CDR1 SEHNR and CDR2 FQNEAQ (reference sequence). In DNA, the CDR3 is TGTGCCAGCAGCGCACAAACAGGGGGTAATTCACCCCTCCACTTT. It specifies CASSAQTGGNSPLHF.

J is TRBJ2-7 and V is TRBV14; TRBD1 agrees at 7 bases. Trimming at V came to 4 bases and at J to 4 bases, leaving 4 bases not matched to a gene. The CDR3 length is 13 residues. In germline, CDR1 is SGHDN, CDR2 FVKESK. The CDR3 DNA reads TGTGCCAGCAGCCGACAGGGAACTTACGAGCAGTACTTC. Translating it yields CASSRQGTYEQYF.

The chain carries TRBV5-1 and TRBJ1-2; 7 bases are a match to TRBD1. The CDR3 loop spans 16 amino acids. With 1 base clipped from V and 8 bases from J, the junction kept 14 bases outside the gene matches. Germline lookup yields CDR1 SGHRS and CDR2 YFSETQ. The CDR3 here is CASSLIPSTGENGYTF. Written as DNA, the CDR3 is TGCGCCAGCAGCTTGATCCCCTCTACAGGGGAAAACGGCTACACCTTC.

The chain couples TRBV27 to TRBJ1-2; D uncertain. Germline V gives CDR1 MNHEY, CDR2 SMNVEV (reference sequence). The CDR3 spans 14 residues. V gave up 7 bases and J gave up 0 bases, with 12 bases separating them. In DNA form, the CDR3 reads TGTGCCAGCACTTCGAAGACTTCTAACTATGGCTACACCTTC. The encoded protein is CASTSKTSNYGYTF.

The chain carries TRBV2 and TRBJ1-4, with unresolved D. Germline V CDR1 and CDR2: SNHLY, FYNNEI. The V and J ends lost 9 bases and 8 bases respectively, with 16 bases between them. The CDR3 has 13 amino acids. CDR3 sequence reads: CAREGRTGEKLFF. CDR3 sequence (DNA): TGTGCCAGAGAAGGGCGTACGGGGGAAAAACTGTTTTTT. Based on the CDR3 plus reference TRBV2 and TRBJ1-4, the full variable domain is EPEVTQTPSHQVTQMGQEVILRCVPISNHLYFYWYRQILGQKVEFLVSFYNNEISEKSEIFDDQFSVERPDGSNFTLKIRSTKLEDSAMYFCAREGRTGEKLFFGSGTQLSVL.

The chain links TRBV9 to TRBJ1-2; the D is unclear. This CDR3 contains 16 residues. The V and J ends lost 0 bases and 7 bases respectively, with 19 bases between them. Germline V gene sequence: CDR1 SGDLS, CDR2 YYNGEE. The CDR3 is CASSVDSGTALGGYTF. CDR3 nucleotides: TGTGCCAGCAGCGTAGATAGCGGCACTGCCCTTGGTGGCTACACCTTC.

This chain uses TRBV19 with TRBJ2-3; D unclear. Trimming pared 5 bases from V and 0 bases from J, leaving 9 bases between. CDR3 length: 14 residues. Germline CDR1 LNHDA, CDR2 SQIVND (reference sequence). The CDR3 nucleotides are TGTGCCAGTAGTCCGACGGGTAGCACAGATACGCAGTATTTT. It codes for CASSPTGSTDTQYF.